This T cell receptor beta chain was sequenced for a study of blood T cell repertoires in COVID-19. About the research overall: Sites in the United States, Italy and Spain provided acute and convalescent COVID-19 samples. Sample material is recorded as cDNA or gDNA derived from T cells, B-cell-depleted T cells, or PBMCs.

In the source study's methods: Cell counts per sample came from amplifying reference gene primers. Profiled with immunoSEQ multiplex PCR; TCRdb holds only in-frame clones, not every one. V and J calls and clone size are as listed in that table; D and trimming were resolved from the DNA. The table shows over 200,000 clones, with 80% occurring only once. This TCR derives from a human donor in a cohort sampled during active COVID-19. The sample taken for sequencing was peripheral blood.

This CDR3 is CASSPGQGFPEAFF. In nucleotides, the CDR3 is TGTGCCAGCAGCCCGGGACAGGGGTTCCCTGAAGCTTTCTTT. The rearrangement uses TRBV7-9 and TRBJ1-1; 10 positions match TRBD1. From germline, CDR1 is SEHNR and CDR2 FQNEAQ (reference sequence). Trimming removed 5 bases from V and 6 bases from J; junction bases left unmatched: 6. The CDR3 runs 14 residues.